This T cell receptor (beta chain) was captured by sequencing in a study of human T cells and chemical hapten exposure. Study observations and caveats: There was a positive correlation between PT1 expanded TCR counts and patch test score.

This clonotype was seen a few times. Its antigen remains unknown. The library gave individual cDNA molecules unique molecular identifiers. Source study methods: Per-sample TCR counts ranged from roughly 20,000 to 700,000, median roughly 98,000. TCRdb reprocessed the RACE reads via MiXCR and lists one record per CDR3 protein. None of the V and J calls come from the authors' own analysis; TCRdb made them. The sample holds about 120,000 distinct CDR3 sequences; roughly 15% are singletons and the top ten take over 0.85%. V lost 5 bases, J lost 0 bases, and 8 bases lay in between. The CDR3 is 14 amino acids. Per germline, CDR1 MNHNY and CDR2 SVGAGI (reference sequence). Stated time point: patch test 1, 2 weeks after DPC sensitization. Treatment given: therapeutic diphenylcyclopropenone sensitization with weekly scalp DPC. Donors were 18 to 70-year-old alopecia patients suitable for DPC.

The chain couples TRBV6-6 to TRBJ1-5; maybe TRBD1 (5 bases). The specimen comprised whole blood, sampled in connection with sensitization to the hapten diphenylcyclopropenone (DPC). This TCR was sampled from a man aged 18 to 29 with alopecia areata. Some clones in this sample may be carry-over from other donors' samples. The CDR3: CASSDSNSNQPQHF. The CDR3 DNA reads as TGTGCCAGCAGTGACAGTAATAGCAATCAGCCCCAGCATTTT.